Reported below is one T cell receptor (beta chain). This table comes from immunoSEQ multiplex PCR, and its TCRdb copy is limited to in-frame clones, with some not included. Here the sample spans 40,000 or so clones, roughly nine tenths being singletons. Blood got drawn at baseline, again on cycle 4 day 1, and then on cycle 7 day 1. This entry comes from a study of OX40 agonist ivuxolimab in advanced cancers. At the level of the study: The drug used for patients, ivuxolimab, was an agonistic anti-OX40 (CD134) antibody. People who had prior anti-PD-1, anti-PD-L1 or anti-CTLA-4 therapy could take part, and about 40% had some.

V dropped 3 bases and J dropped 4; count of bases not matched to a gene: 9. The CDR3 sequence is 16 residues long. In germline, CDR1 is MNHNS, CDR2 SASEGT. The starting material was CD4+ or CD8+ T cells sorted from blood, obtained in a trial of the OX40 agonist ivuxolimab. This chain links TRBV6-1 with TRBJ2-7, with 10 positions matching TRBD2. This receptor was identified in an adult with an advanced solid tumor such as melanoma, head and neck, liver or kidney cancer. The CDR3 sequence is CASSDDAGTSVYEQYF. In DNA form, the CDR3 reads TGTGCCAGCAGTGATGACGCCGGGACTAGCGTGTACGAGCAGTACTTC.